This T cell receptor beta chain was found in a study of blood T cell repertoires in COVID-19. Background on the study: Researchers got acute and convalescent COVID-19 samples from the United States, Italy and Spain. Nucleic acid was either cDNA or gDNA, and it came from T cells, B-cell-depleted T cells, or PBMCs.

Original data processing: For nucleated cells, counts were estimated from reference gene primer amplification. Using immunoSEQ multiplex PCR, the repertoire was profiled, and TCRdb retains in-frame clones only, with some absent. The V and J calls and clone size come from that table; D and trimming were worked out from the DNA. Of some 370,000 clones listed, roughly nine tenths are singletons. This clone came up once. The CDR3 consists of 14 residues. With 1 base removed from V and 2 bases from J, the gap between germline ends came to 8 bases. Germline loops: CDR1 SGHVS, CDR2 FQNEAQ. Sequenced input: peripheral blood. The source of this sequence is a man aged 40-55 years with acute or convalescent COVID-19. This chain links TRBV7-8 with TRBJ1-1; tentatively, D is TRBD1 (5 bases). Written as DNA, the CDR3 is TGTGCCAGCAGCTTAGGGGGCGTTAACACTGAAGCTTTCTTT. As protein: CASSLGGVNTEAFF.